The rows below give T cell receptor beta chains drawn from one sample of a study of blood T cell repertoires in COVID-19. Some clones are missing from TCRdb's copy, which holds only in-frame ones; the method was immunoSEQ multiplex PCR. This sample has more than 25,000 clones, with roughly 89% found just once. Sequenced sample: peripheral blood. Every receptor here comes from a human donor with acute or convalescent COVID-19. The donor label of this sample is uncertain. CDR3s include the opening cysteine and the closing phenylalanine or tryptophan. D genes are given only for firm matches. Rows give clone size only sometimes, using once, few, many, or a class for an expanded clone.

CDR3 DNA: TGCGCCAGCAGCCCGACCAGGGCTAGCGGGGAAGAGACCCAGTACTTC
CDR3 protein: CASSPTRASGEETQYF
D gene: TRBD2
J gene: TRBJ2-5
V gene: TRBV4-1
clone size: once

CDR3 DNA: TGTGCCTGGAGTGCGGACAGGGGAAACACTGAAGCTTTCTTT
CDR3 protein: CAWSADRGNTEAFF
D gene: TRBD1
J gene: TRBJ1-1
V gene: TRBV30
clone size: -

CDR3 DNA: TGTGCCAGCAGCTTAGAACAGAACACTGAAGCTTTCTTT
CDR3 protein: CASSLEQNTEAFF
D gene: -
J gene: TRBJ1-1
V gene: TRBV5-8
clone size: -

CDR3 DNA: TGTGCCAGCAGCCTACTAACCGCCCGGAGCTCCCAGCATTTT
CDR3 protein: CASSLLTARSSQHF
D gene: -
J gene: TRBJ1-5
V gene: TRBV28
clone size: -

CDR3 DNA: TGTGCCAGCTCACCACGAGGGTCCTACGAGCAGTACTTC
CDR3 protein: CASSPRGSYEQYF
D gene: -
J gene: TRBJ2-7
V gene: TRBV18
clone size: -

CDR3 DNA: TGTGCCAGCAGCCCCGAAGGAGCAAGCAATCAGCCCCAGCATTTT
CDR3 protein: CASSPEGASNQPQHF
D gene: -
J gene: TRBJ1-5
V gene: TRBV9
clone size: few

CDR3 DNA: TGTGCCAGCAGCGCAGACAGGGACAGGGGAGGCTACACCTTC
CDR3 protein: CASSADRDRGGYTF
D gene: TRBD1
J gene: TRBJ1-2
V gene: TRBV5-4
clone size: -

CDR3 DNA: TGTGCCAGCAGCCCGAGGGACAGATCCTCTGGAAACACCATATATTTT
CDR3 protein: CASSPRDRSSGNTIYF
D gene: TRBD1
J gene: TRBJ1-3
V gene: TRBV3-1/TRBV3-2
clone size: once

CDR3 DNA: TGTGCCTGGAGTTTCGGACTTAACTACGAGCAGTACTTC
CDR3 protein: CAWSFGLNYEQYF
D gene: -
J gene: TRBJ2-7
V gene: TRBV30
clone size: -

CDR3 DNA: TGTGCCAGTAATAACAGGCTCCAAGAGACCCAGTACTTC
CDR3 protein: CASNNRLQETQYF
D gene: -
J gene: TRBJ2-5
V gene: TRBV19
clone size: -

CDR3 DNA: TGTGCCAGCTCACCAAGGCTAGGGGGGAACACCGGGGAGCTGTTTTTT
CDR3 protein: CASSPRLGGNTGELFF
D gene: -
J gene: TRBJ2-2
V gene: TRBV18
clone size: -

CDR3 DNA: TGTGCCAGCAGCTTAGGTACCGGAACGGGCGGGGAGCTGTTTTTT
CDR3 protein: CASSLGTGTGGELFF
D gene: -
J gene: TRBJ2-2
V gene: TRBV7-2
clone size: -

CDR3 DNA: TGTGCCAGCAGTCCAACTAGCGAAGACGAGCAGTACTTC
CDR3 protein: CASSPTSEDEQYF
D gene: TRBD2
J gene: TRBJ2-7
V gene: TRBV27
clone size: many

CDR3 DNA: TGTGCCAGCAGCCAAGGTGGCGGGGGAAAAGAGACCCAGTACTTC
CDR3 protein: CASSQGGGGKETQYF
D gene: TRBD2
J gene: TRBJ2-5
V gene: TRBV7-2
clone size: -

CDR3 DNA: TGTGCCAGCAGTACAGGGTCATCAGCCAAAAACATTCAGTACTTC
CDR3 protein: CASSTGSSAKNIQYF
D gene: -
J gene: TRBJ2-4
V gene: TRBV3-1/TRBV3-2
clone size: once

CDR3 DNA: TGTGCCAGCAGCCAACAGGGACTAGCGGTGGCGGATGAGCAGTTCTTC
CDR3 protein: CASSQQGLAVADEQFF
D gene: TRBD2
J gene: TRBJ2-1
V gene: TRBV4-2
clone size: -

CDR3 DNA: TGCGCCAGCAGTGGAGGTTGGAACACCGGGGAGCTGTTTTTT
CDR3 protein: CASSGGWNTGELFF
D gene: -
J gene: TRBJ2-2
V gene: TRBV10-1
clone size: -

CDR3 DNA: TGTGCCAGTAGTTTTGGGACAGCTAACTATGGCTACACCTTC
CDR3 protein: CASSFGTANYGYTF
D gene: TRBD1
J gene: TRBJ1-2
V gene: TRBV19
clone size: -

CDR3 DNA: TGCAGTGCTGGTGGACTTTCCTCCTACAATGAGCAGTTCTTC
CDR3 protein: CSAGGLSSYNEQFF
D gene: -
J gene: TRBJ2-1
V gene: TRBV20-1
clone size: -

CDR3 DNA: TGTGCCAGCAGCCTTGGACAGGTCACAGATACGCAGTATTTT
CDR3 protein: CASSLGQVTDTQYF
D gene: TRBD1
J gene: TRBJ2-3
V gene: TRBV7-3
clone size: -